The source of this T cell receptor (beta chain) is a study of graft-versus-host responses after intestinal transplantation. Sequenced by immunoSEQ multiplex PCR; TCRdb stores in-frame clones only, minus some. The profile covers fewer than 80,000 clones, with 90% to 95% appearing a single time and around 1.7% taken by the ten largest. Of note for this clone: The target antigen is unknown.

The source material was unstimulated CD8+ T cells sorted from spleen or lymph node cells, sampled before transplant. This sequence originates from a human donor who was the organ donor for an intestinal transplant.

The CDR3 loop reads CASRRGDITTEAFF. Here the CDR3 DNA reads TGTGCCAGCCGCAGAGGGGACATCACGACTGAAGCTTTCTTT. The chain couples TRBV28 to TRBJ1-1; D is possibly TRBD1 (6 bases). The V end was cut by 8 bases, the J end by 5 bases, with 18 bases between. The CDR3 runs 14 residues. The germline V gene encodes CDR1 MDHEN and CDR2 SYDVKM.